One sample yielded the 6 T cell receptor beta chains listed below, sequenced in a study of T cells after posttransplantation cyclophosphamide. TCRdb keeps only in-frame clones here, not all; method: immunoSEQ multiplex PCR. The specimen gives 20,000 to 25,000 clones without singletons; the ten biggest hold 4% to 5.5%. The sequenced sample consisted of PBMCs. Receptors originate from a woman in her 50s in good health, CMV-negative, and a related stem cell transplant donor.

This clone was found many times. The chain employs TRBV7-9 and TRBJ2-7; 9 bases are shared with TRBD1. The CDR3 is 17 amino acids. Germline CDR1 SEHNR, CDR2 FQNEAQ (reference sequence). The J segment lost 0 bases and the V segment lost 2 bases, leaving 8 bases of the junction unmatched. CDR3 in DNA: TGTGCCAGCAGCTTACCCACCGGGACAGGGAGCTCCTACGAGCAGTACTTC. This codes for CASSLPTGTGSSYEQYF.

This clone was detected only a few times. V usage is TRBV7-7 and J usage is TRBJ2-5, with 9 bases lining up with TRBD1. The J segment lost 5 bases and the V segment lost 5 bases, leaving 9 bases of the junction unmatched. The CDR3 extends over 15 amino acids. Germline V lookup: CDR1 SSHAT, CDR2 FNYEAQ (reference sequence). The CDR3 sequence is CASSPDRGLSETQYF. DNA of the CDR3: TGTGCCAGCAGCCCTGACAGGGGGTTGAGTGAGACCCAGTACTTC.

This clone was detected ten times or more. V gene TRBV7-8 combines with J gene TRBJ1-1; D gene unclear. The length of the CDR3 is 14 residues. Trimming cost V 1 base and J 10 bases, with 16 bases left between them. Germline lookup yields CDR1 SGHVS and CDR2 FQNEAQ. CDR3 region: CASSLGVSGALAFF. The CDR3 DNA reads TGTGCCAGCAGCTTAGGTGTTTCGGGAGCGTTAGCTTTCTTT. The full variable domain, in which reference TRBV7-8 and TRBJ1-1 provide the parts outside the CDR3, is GAGVSQSPRYKVAKRGQDVALRCDPISGHVSLFWYQQALGQGPEFLTYFQNEAQLDKSGLPSDRFFAERPEGSVSTLKIQRTQQEDSAVYLCASSLGVSGALAFFGQGTRLTVV.

This clone was seen ten or more times. The same CDR3 also results from other DNA sequences found in this sample. This chain uses TRBV27 with TRBJ2-7, with TRBD1 matching 8 bases. Germline lookup yields CDR1 MNHEY and CDR2 SMNVEV (reference sequence). The CDR3 covers 14 residues. With 5 bases clipped from V and 0 bases from J, the junction kept 3 bases outside the gene matches. The CDR3 loop reads CASSRDRSSYEQYF. The CDR3 coding sequence is TGTGCCAGCAGTAGGGACAGGAGCTCCTACGAGCAGTACTTC.

This clone occurred many times. The CDR3 is CASSEIGTGSVKLFF. The CDR3 bases are TGTGCCAGCAGTGAAATAGGGACAGGGTCGGTAAAACTGTTTTTT. V is TRBV25-1 and J is TRBJ1-4; 9 bases match TRBD1. Germline trimming cut 2 bases from V and 10 bases from J; bases unmatched to any gene: 8. The CDR3 is 15 amino acids. Per germline, CDR1 MGHDK and CDR2 SYGVNS.

This clone was observed many times. The same CDR3 arises from other DNA sequences in this sample as well. The chain joins TRBV19 to TRBJ1-3, with D hard to call. Germline CDR1 LNHDA, CDR2 SQIVND (reference sequence). This CDR3 comprises 13 residues. V was pared by 6 bases and J by 3 bases, with 9 bases between. CDR3 loop: CASSLRSGNTIYF. The CDR3 nucleotides are TGTGCCAGTAGCCTAAGGAGTGGAAACACCATATATTTT. The variable domain in full, with the rest retrieved from reference TRBV19 and TRBJ1-3, is DGGITQSPKYLFRKEGQNVTLSCEQNLNHDAMYWYRQDPGQGLRLIYYSQIVNDFQKGDIAEGYSVSREKKESFPLTVTSAQKNPTAFYLCASSLRSGNTIYFGEGSWLTVV.